This TCR beta chain came from a study of PD-1 blockade in classical Hodgkin lymphoma. Looking at the study overall: Patients got intravenous nivolumab 3 mg/kg every 2 weeks.

This clone was counted between two and nine times. The antigen is unknown. Measured with immunoSEQ multiplex PCR; TCRdb has only the in-frame clones, and not every one. Of 95,000 to 100,000 clones detected, around nine tenths appear once; the ten largest clones hold more than 6.5%. Findings and limits, study-wide: Healthy donors were reported to have higher baseline TCR diversity than newly diagnosed patients. Baseline diversity was lower in partial responders and progressors than complete responders.

With 2 bases removed from V and 4 bases from J, the gap between germline ends came to 20 bases. Germline CDR1 and CDR2: MNHNS and SASEGT. The CDR3 is 17 residues long. Relapse after autologous stem cell transplantation occurred in every patient, and brentuximab vedotin exposure varied. Best response was recorded as complete response, partial response or progressive disease. The sample consisted of peripheral blood mononuclear cells (PBMCs), taken before the second cycle of nivolumab. The clonotype originates from a human donor with classical Hodgkin lymphoma. The chain carries TRBV6-1 and TRBJ1-2; no reliable D call. The CDR3 DNA reads as TGTGCCAGCAGTGAACTCGGGGTGGCGGCGAGATCCTATGGCTACACCTTC. Translated, it gives CASSELGVAARSYGYTF.